What follows are 3 T cell receptor beta chains derived from one specimen sequenced in a study of blood T cell repertoires in COVID-19. Libraries were prepared by immunoSEQ multiplex PCR; TCRdb keeps only in-frame clonotypes and omits some of them. This table holds about 150,000 clones, over 75% found once. The sequenced sample was peripheral blood. These receptors were taken from a human donor in a cohort sampled during active COVID-19.

The chain uses TRBV3-1 (or the pseudogene TRBV3-2) and TRBJ1-2; D might be TRBD1 (5 bases). V shed 5 bases and J shed 8 bases, with 21 bases lying between them. Germline CDR1 and CDR2: LGHDT and YNNKEL (reference sequence). This CDR3 region has 15 residues. The DNA for the CDR3 is TGTGCCAGCAGCTCCTGGCGGTCAGGGCGAGGAGGCTACACCTTC. Its translation is CASSSWRSGRGGYTF.

This rearrangement joins TRBV7-2 to TRBJ1-1, with D maybe TRBD1 (6 bases). The CDR3 extends over 14 amino acids. V was clipped by 2 bases and J by 5 bases, with 12 bases between them. Germline lookup yields CDR1 SGHTA and CDR2 FQGNSA. CDR3 nucleotide sequence: TGTGCCAGCAGCTTATTAGGGGGGGAGACTGAAGCTTTCTTT. Its protein product is CASSLLGGETEAFF.

V gene TRBV4-1 combines with J gene TRBJ1-1; the D gene is possibly TRBD1 (5 bases). In germline, CDR1 is MGHRA, CDR2 YSYEKL. V was pared by 4 bases and J by 2 bases, with 17 bases between. The CDR3 has 16 residues. The CDR3 reads CASSPSGQVINTEAFF. The CDR3, as DNA: TGCGCCAGCAGCCCCTCAGGGCAAGTGATTAACACTGAAGCTTTCTTT.